Listed here are 11 T cell receptor beta chains from one sample, sequenced in a study of T cells in Graves' hyperthyroidism and ophthalmopathy. Amplification of TCR beta CDR3 regions was performed using RNA transcripts as template. The HTBI primer set served for first-round RT-PCR of the TCR CDR3. MiXCR, applied by TCRdb to the multiplex PCR reads, yields one record per CDR3 protein. The top ten clones hold around 12% of a sample with about 600,000 distinct CDR3 sequences, around 13% of them seen once. Sequencing was done on a sample of blood. The receptors come from a woman aged 45-65 years with Graves' ophthalmopathy.

This clonotype was detected a few times. The chain carries TRBV28 and TRBJ1-5, with D possibly TRBD1 on 5 matching bases. Germline-derived CDR1 and CDR2 are MDHEN and SYDVKM. Trimming removed 8 bases at V and 6 bases at J, with 20 bases between. The CDR3 contains 15 residues. The CDR3 DNA reads TGTGCCAGCTCAGAGGGGCGGGGTTATGGTCAGCCCCAGCATTTT. Protein: CASSEGRGYGQPQHF.

The chain employs TRBV6-1 and TRBJ2-1; TRBD2 agrees at 10 bases. There are 14 residues in the CDR3. CDR1 and CDR2 (germline): MNHNS, SASEGT. V trimming: 3 bases; J trimming: 6 bases; junction bases outside the gene matches: 2. The CDR3 DNA sequence: TGTGCCAGCAGTGAGGCTAGCGGGAGCAATGAGCAGTTCTTC. Protein product: CASSEASGSNEQFF.

The table lists this clonotype with a few counts. The rearrangement uses TRBV9 and TRBJ2-2; D remains ambiguous. CDR1 is SGDLS and CDR2 is YYNGEE in the germline V gene. V was cut by 4 bases and J by 0 bases, with 13 bases left in between. The CDR3 runs to 16 residues. CDR3 DNA: TGTGCCAGCAGCCCCAGACGTAAGGCGAACACCGGGGAGCTGTTTTTT. It codes for CASSPRRKANTGELFF.

The chain carries TRBV15 and TRBJ1-5; D gene unclear. V lost 1 base, J lost 2 bases, and 12 bases lay in between. CDR1 is LNHNV, CDR2 YYDKDF, per germline (reference sequence). This CDR3 contains 16 residues. CDR3 protein: CATSRVGTYGNQPQHF. Written as DNA, the CDR3 is TGTGCCACCAGCAGAGTTGGAACATATGGCAATCAGCCCCAGCATTTT.

This clonotype was seen repeatedly, ten times or more. V usage is TRBV11-2 and J usage is TRBJ2-7, with D possibly being TRBD1 (6 bases). The V end was cut by 5 bases, the J end by 1 base, with 21 bases between. Germline V gives CDR1 SGHAT, CDR2 FQNNGV. This CDR3 has 17 residues. CDR3 DNA sequence: TGTGCCAGCAGCCCCACCTATGACGGGACACGGTCCTACGAGCAGTACTTC. It codes for CASSPTYDGTRSYEQYF.

This clonotype occurred many times. The chain couples TRBV28 to TRBJ2-3; 8 bases are shared with TRBD2. Germline CDR1 reads MDHEN; CDR2 reads SYDVKM. The CDR3 has 14 amino acids. V gave up 4 bases and J gave up 5 bases; unmatched junction bases: 5. CDR3 residues: CASSSGGVEDTQYF. The CDR3 bases are TGTGCCAGCAGTTCCGGGGGGGTGGAAGATACGCAGTATTTT.

V is TRBV3-1 and J is TRBJ1-4; D not resolved. The CDR3 spans 12 residues. Germline V gene sequence: CDR1 LGHDT, CDR2 YNNKEL (reference sequence). Trimming removed 4 bases at V and 5 bases at J, with 5 bases between. The CDR3 reads CASSPENEKLFF. The CDR3, as DNA: TGTGCCAGCAGCCCCGAGAATGAAAAACTGTTTTTT.

At least ten counts were recorded for this clonotype. This chain joins TRBV20-1 and TRBJ2-7; D ambiguous. Trimming removed 6 bases at V and 6 bases at J, with 15 bases between. Germline V gene sequence: CDR1 DFQATT, CDR2 SNEGSKA (reference sequence). The CDR3 has 12 amino acids. The CDR3 coding sequence is TGCAGTGCAGACTGGACGGTCCGCGAGCAGTACTTC. As protein: CSADWTVREQYF.

This clonotype was found many times. This rearrangement joins TRBV10-3 to TRBJ1-2; TRBD1 matches at 9 bases. V lost 4 bases to trimming and J lost 8 bases; unmatched junction nucleotides: 8. Germline loops: CDR1 ENHRY, CDR2 SYGVKD. This CDR3 spans 14 amino acids. The CDR3 loop reads CAISGGQGQHGYTF. CDR3 DNA sequence: TGTGCCATCAGTGGGGGACAGGGACAACACGGCTACACCTTC.

J is TRBJ2-7 and V is TRBV6-2 or TRBV6-3, with D perhaps matching TRBD2 (6 bases). This CDR3 contains 11 residues. CDR1 MNHEY and CDR2 SVGEGT come from the germline V gene. The V gene lost 10 bases and the J gene lost 2 bases, with 9 bases spanning the gap. The CDR3 region has the DNA TGTGCCACGGCGGGAACCTACGAGCAGTACTTC. Residues: CATAGTYEQYF.

This clonotype was found many times. The chain combines TRBV12-5 with TRBJ2-7, with D possibly called TRBD1 or TRBD2 (5 bases each). V dropped 5 bases and J dropped 2 bases, with 10 bases sitting between them. The CDR3 covers 13 residues. CDR1 and CDR2 from the germline V gene are LGHNT and FRNRAP. The CDR3 DNA reads TGTGCTAGTGGTGACGGGACCGCCTACGAGCAGTACTTC. Translating gives CASGDGTAYEQYF.